The clone carrying this T cell receptor beta chain was observed once. V was clipped by 4 bases and J by 6 bases, with 23 bases between them. This CDR3 contains 16 residues. The germline V gene has CDR1 SGHRS and CDR2 YFSETQ. These data come from a study of OX40 agonist ivuxolimab in advanced cancers. The method was immunoSEQ multiplex PCR; TCRdb's version includes in-frame clones alone and lacks a portion of them. The repertoire includes 35,000 or so clones, 70% to 85% of them detected once, and 15% to 20% sits in the top ten. J is TRBJ2-7 and V is TRBV5-1, with D perhaps TRBD2 (6 bases). The sequence came from an adult with an advanced solid tumor such as melanoma, head and neck, liver or kidney cancer. Source: CD4+ or CD8+ T cells sorted from blood, taken in a trial of the OX40 agonist ivuxolimab. CDR3 region: CASSAGGIGWGSEQYF. The CDR3, as DNA: TGCGCCAGCAGCGCTGGGGGGATAGGCTGGGGCTCCGAGCAGTACTTC. The full variable domain, with the rest looked up from reference TRBV5-1 and TRBJ2-7, is KAGVTQTPRYLIKTRGQQVTLSCSPISGHRSVSWYQQTPGQGLQFLFEYFSETQRNKGNFPGRFSGRQFSNSRSEMNVSTLELGDSALYLCASSAGGIGWGSEQYFGPGTRLTVT.